The 18 T cell receptor beta chains given below trace back to one sample, sequenced in a study of shared clonotypes between healthy human individuals (dated by TCRdb to the early 2020s). To prepare the library, the immunoSEQ multiplex PCR assay was applied. Here the immuneACCESS table is served through TCRdb, limited to in-frame sequences with V and J called. Missing clones are a known gap in these copies; in checked studies unresolved V genes cover under half, and the rest lacks a known reason. A total of fewer than 400,000 clones appear in this sample, approximately 79% of them only once. About 9.3% of the sample belongs to the ten largest clones. The specimen sequenced was memory CD4+ T cells sorted from blood. The sample's cell subset or site label, decoded: CD45RA-negative fraction. These receptors all stem from a man aged 30-40 years in good health.

J is TRBJ1-1 and V is TRBV4-2; no firm D call. This CDR3 has 15 amino acids. Germline CDR1 and CDR2: LGHNA and YNFKEQ. Trimming removed 0 bases at V and 4 bases at J, with 12 bases between. CDR3 loop: CASSQDWPKSTEAFF. The DNA of the CDR3 is TGTGCCAGCAGCCAAGATTGGCCTAAGAGCACTGAAGCTTTCTTT.

The chain recombines TRBV10-3 with TRBJ2-1, with D perhaps given as TRBD1 or TRBD2 (5 bases each). V lost 10 bases and J 8 bases, leaving 12 bases between the germline ends. CDR3 length: 11 residues. CDR1 and CDR2 from the germline V gene are ENHRY and SYGVKD. The CDR3 DNA sequence: TGTGCCACCACGAGGGGAGATGAGCAGTTCTTC. Amino acid sequence: CATTRGDEQFF.

The rearrangement links TRBV5-6 to TRBJ1-2; possible D gene TRBD1, 6 bases. Per germline, CDR1 SGHDT and CDR2 YYEEEE. V was shortened by 3 bases and J by 2 bases, with 14 bases between the two germline ends. The CDR3 runs 15 residues. CDR3 residues: CASSSSPGHNYGYTF. As DNA, the CDR3 is TGTGCCAGCAGCTCATCTCCGGGACACAACTATGGCTACACCTTC.

V is TRBV19 and J is TRBJ2-4; 12 bases are shared with TRBD2. CDR3 length equals 18 residues. Germline assignment: CDR1 LNHDA and CDR2 SQIVND (reference sequence). V shed 6 bases, J shed 0 bases, and the junction held 9 bases outside the gene matches. CDR3 DNA: TGTGCCAGTAGCCTGACTAGCGGGAGCGAAATAGCCAAAAACATTCAGTACTTC. It specifies CASSLTSGSEIAKNIQYF.

Comments on this clone: This may be a read error: a much more frequent sequence differs by one nucleotide. Additional DNA sequences in this sample encode the identical CDR3. The chain links TRBV7-9 to TRBJ2-3, with D unclear. This CDR3 has 16 amino acids. The germline V gene encodes CDR1 SEHNR and CDR2 FQNEAQ (reference sequence). The CDR3 here is CASRLYNGPLGDTQYF. The DNA for the CDR3 is TGCGCCAGCAGATTATACAACGGCCCTCTGGGGGATACGCAGTATTTT.

The V and J genes are TRBV6-4 and TRBJ2-6, with D hard to call. The CDR3 loop spans 14 amino acids. In germline, CDR1 is MRHNA, CDR2 SNTAGT. V was cut by 4 bases and J by 1 base, with 5 bases left in between. The CDR3 spells CASSGSSGANVLTF. In DNA, the CDR3 is TGTGCCAGCAGTGGGTCGTCTGGGGCCAACGTCCTGACTTTC.

About this clone: Other DNA sequences in the same sample also yield this CDR3. V usage is TRBV7-8 and J usage is TRBJ2-6; D gene uncertain. V was pared by 2 bases and J by 0 bases, with 5 bases between. Germline CDR1 reads SGHVS; CDR2 reads FQNEAQ. This CDR3 comprises 15 residues. CDR3 in amino acids: CASSLRGSGANVLTF. Here the CDR3 DNA reads TGTGCCAGCAGCTTACGAGGCTCTGGGGCCAACGTCCTGACTTTC.

V usage is TRBV5-1 and J usage is TRBJ2-1; D is possibly TRBD1 (6 bases). Trimming left V 6 bases short and J 8 bases short, with 24 bases between. In germline, CDR1 is SGHRS, CDR2 YFSETQ. The CDR3 covers 16 residues. The chain's CDR3 is CASKISLRGQADEQFF. Written as DNA, the CDR3 is TGCGCCAGCAAAATAAGTCTAAGGGGACAAGCCGATGAGCAGTTCTTC.

The V call is TRBV4-3, the J call TRBJ1-2; TRBD1 is a possible D gene (6 bases). Trimming pared 6 bases from V and 9 bases from J, leaving 20 bases between. Germline values: CDR1 LGHNA, CDR2 YSLEER. CDR3 length equals 14 residues. The CDR3 DNA reads TGCGCCAGCAGGTTACTCGGACAGTCTGGTAGCTACACCTTC. Translating gives CASRLLGQSGSYTF.

This clone is a singleton in its sample. This chain joins TRBV5-8 and TRBJ1-5; 9 bases align to TRBD1. Germline V gene data show CDR1 as SGHTS and CDR2 as YDEGEE. The CDR3 contains 17 residues. V shed 2 bases, J shed 6 bases, and the junction held 12 bases outside the gene matches. CDR3 in DNA: TGTGCCAGCAGCTTCCTCTCGGGACAGGGATTTGTTCAGCCCCAGCATTTT. Its translation: CASSFLSGQGFVQPQHF.

This sequence joins TRBV4-3 and TRBJ1-1; D is uncertain. Germline CDR1 LGHNA, CDR2 YSLEER. V dropped 1 base and J dropped 12 bases, with 12 bases sitting between them. CDR3 length equals 12 residues. CDR3 bases: TGCGCCAGCAGCCAAGCTGCGGGTAGCCCTTTCTTT. It encodes CASSQAAGSPFF.

J is TRBJ2-7 and V is TRBV5-6, with D perhaps TRBD2 (6 bases). Trimming left V 4 bases short and J 4 bases short, with 15 bases between. The CDR3 is 14 amino acids. The germline CDR1 and CDR2 sequences are SGHDT and YYEEEE. The CDR3 coding sequence is TGTGCCAGCAGCGTCCTCGGGACTTCTTACGAGCAGTACTTC. Residues: CASSVLGTSYEQYF.

There are many counts of this clone. V gene TRBV5-5 combines with J gene TRBJ2-7, with D hard to call. Between the trimmed V and J ends, which lost 2 bases and 1 base, there was a span of 13 bases. Germline CDR1 and CDR2: SGHKS and YYEKEE (reference sequence). The CDR3 runs to 15 residues. The DNA for the CDR3 is TGTGCCAGCAGCTTTGCAGACATAGGATCCTACGAGCAGTACTTC. It encodes CASSFADIGSYEQYF.

The V gene is TRBV29-1, the J gene TRBJ2-5; 10 bases are shared with TRBD2. The V gene's germline CDR1 is SQVTM and CDR2 ANQGSEA. The CDR3 is 14 residues long. V shed 6 bases, J shed 5 bases, and the junction held 9 bases outside the gene matches. The CDR3 DNA follows: TGCAGCGTCGGCGGTAGCGGGAGGCTTGAGACCCAGTACTTC. Protein: CSVGGSGRLETQYF.

J is TRBJ2-5 and V is TRBV15, with a possible D match to TRBD1 (6 bases). Germline V gene sequence: CDR1 LNHNV, CDR2 YYDKDF (reference sequence). The CDR3 runs to 13 residues. V lost 1 base and J 4 bases, leaving 7 bases between the germline ends. The CDR3: CATSRGRGETQYF. The CDR3 coding sequence is TGTGCCACCAGCAGAGGCAGGGGAGAGACCCAGTACTTC. Full variable domain (rest looked up from reference TRBV15 and TRBJ2-5): DAMVIQNPRYQVTQFGKPVTLSCSQTLNHNVMYWYQQKSSQAPKLLFHYYDKDFNNEADTPDNFQSRRPNTSFCFLDIRSPGLGDTAMYLCATSRGRGETQYFGPGTRLLVL.

This clone was found many times. This chain uses TRBV5-1 with TRBJ2-7; D remains ambiguous. CDR3 length: 13 residues. Deletions cut 4 bases from V and 4 bases from J, with 12 bases between. Germline V gene lookup returns CDR1 SGHRS and CDR2 YFSETQ. CDR3 residues: CASSPPGYYEQYF. The CDR3 DNA reads as TGCGCCAGCAGCCCTCCAGGTTATTACGAGCAGTACTTC.

The chain carries TRBV19 and TRBJ2-4, with D perhaps matching TRBD2 (6 bases). This CDR3 spans 14 amino acids. V was shortened by 7 bases and J by 1 base, with 11 bases between the two germline ends. The germline V gene has CDR1 LNHDA and CDR2 SQIVND (reference sequence). CDR3 loop: CASTGVMAKNIQYF. CDR3 sequence (DNA): TGTGCCAGTACGGGGGTCATGGCCAAAAACATTCAGTACTTC. The variable domain in full, with the rest retrieved from reference TRBV19 and TRBJ2-4, is DGGITQSPKYLFRKEGQNVTLSCEQNLNHDAMYWYRQDPGQGLRLIYYSQIVNDFQKGDIAEGYSVSREKKESFPLTVTSAQKNPTAFYLCASTGVMAKNIQYFGAGTRLSVL.

The chain is built from TRBV6-6 and TRBJ1-4; possibly TRBD1 for D (5 bases). The CDR3 is 14 residues long. Germline lookup yields CDR1 MNHNY and CDR2 SVGAGI (reference sequence). Trimming pared 4 bases from V and 5 bases from J, leaving 11 bases between. The CDR3 sequence: CASSSGGTNEKLFF. The CDR3 DNA follows: TGTGCCAGCAGTTCCGGGGGGACCAATGAAAAACTGTTTTTT.